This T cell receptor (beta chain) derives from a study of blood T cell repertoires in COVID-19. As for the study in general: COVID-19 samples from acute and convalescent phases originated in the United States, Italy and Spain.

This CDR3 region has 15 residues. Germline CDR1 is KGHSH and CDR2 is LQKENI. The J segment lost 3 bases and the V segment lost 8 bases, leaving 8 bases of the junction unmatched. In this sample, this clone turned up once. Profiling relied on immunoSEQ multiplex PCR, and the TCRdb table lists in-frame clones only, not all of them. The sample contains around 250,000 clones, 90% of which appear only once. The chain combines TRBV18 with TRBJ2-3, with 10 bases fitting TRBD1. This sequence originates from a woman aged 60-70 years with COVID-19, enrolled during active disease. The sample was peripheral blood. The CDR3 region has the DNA TGTGCCAGCCGAGGAGGACAGGGGGTTACAGATACGCAGTATTTT. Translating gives CASRGGQGVTDTQYF. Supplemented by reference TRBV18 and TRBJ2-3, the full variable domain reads NAGVMQNPRHLVRRRGQEARLRCSPMKGHSHVYWYRQLPEEGLKFMVYLQKENIIDESGMPKERFSAEFPKEGPSILRIQQVVRGDSAAYFCASRGGQGVTDTQYFGPGTRLTVL.